This TCR beta chain is from a study of kidney transplant recipient with SARS-CoV-2 infection. This clonotype was seen repeatedly, ten times or more. From germline, CDR1 is SGHRS and CDR2 YFSETQ. The CDR3 has 16 amino acids. V lost 7 bases to trimming and J lost 4 bases, with 23 bases between them. TCRdb reprocessed the reads with MiXCR, giving one entry per CDR3 protein. The sample has roughly 230,000 distinct CDR3 sequences, more than 25% seen once; the top ten hold around 7.8%. The sequences come from a blood sample, collected at baseline and on roughly day 120 from a kidney transplant recipient. The sequence derives from a male patient aged 30 to 39 who had COVID-19 and was a kidney transplant recipient. Some T cells may have originated in the graft donor. The J gene is TRBJ1-2, the V gene TRBV5-1; D gene unclear. CDR3 protein: CASATRSVRKTYGYTF. CDR3 DNA: TGCGCCAGCGCCACTCGATCGGTTCGAAAGACCTATGGCTACACCTTC.